Each of the 8 T cell receptor beta chains below was sequenced from the same sample in a study of cytomegalovirus exposure and HLA in healthy donors. Primers included in the PCR were 60 Vbeta and 13 Jbeta primers. Clones were read by immunoSEQ multiplex PCR, and TCRdb kept only the in-frame ones, dropping some. This sample carries approximately 79,000 clones, with about 0.82% going to the ten biggest clones. The sequenced sample was PBMCs. All receptors come from a boy younger than 18 in good health and CMV-seronegative.

The V gene is TRBV5-1, the J gene TRBJ2-7; TRBD2 aligns across 13 bases. The ends lost 4 bases at V and 0 bases at J; junction bases unmatched: 10. Germline lookup yields CDR1 SGHRS and CDR2 YFSETQ. The CDR3 is made up of 18 amino acids. CDR3 protein: CASSTGLAGALSSYEQYF. The CDR3 DNA follows: TGCGCCAGCAGCACCGGACTAGCGGGAGCCCTTTCCTCCTACGAGCAGTACTTC. The full variable domain, in which reference TRBV5-1 and TRBJ2-7 provide the parts outside the CDR3, is KAGVTQTPRYLIKTRGQQVTLSCSPISGHRSVSWYQQTPGQGLQFLFEYFSETQRNKGNFPGRFSGRQFSNSRSEMNVSTLELGDSALYLCASSTGLAGALSSYEQYFGPGTRLTVT.

The chain joins TRBV7-8 to TRBJ1-2; 8 nucleotides match TRBD1. Germline V CDR1 and CDR2: SGHVS, FQNEAQ. This CDR3 region has 14 residues. V shed 2 bases, J shed 8 bases, and the junction held 7 bases outside the gene matches. CDR3 protein: CASSLYQGAGGYTF. The CDR3 bases are TGTGCCAGCAGCTTATATCAGGGGGCGGGCGGCTACACCTTC.

The V call is TRBV6-5, the J call TRBJ1-3, with D possibly being TRBD1 (5 bases). The CDR3 is 15 amino acids. Germline V gene lookup returns CDR1 MNHEY and CDR2 SVGAGI. V lost 6 bases, J lost 4 bases, and 16 bases lay in between. The CDR3 coding sequence is TGTGCCAGCAGGGTCCAAGGGGCGCGGGGAAACACCATATATTTT. This sequence encodes CASRVQGARGNTIYF.

The chain has TRBV11-3 and TRBJ2-2; D ambiguous. The germline V and J ends were trimmed by 5 bases and 3 bases, with 4 bases remaining between them. The CDR3 has 12 amino acids. Germline V gene sequence: CDR1 SGHNT, CDR2 YENEEA. CDR3 nucleotides: TGTGCCAGCAGCCAATACACCGGGGAGCTGTTTTTT. Its protein product is CASSQYTGELFF.

This chain joins TRBV10-2 and TRBJ1-1; maybe TRBD1 (6 bases). Germline values: CDR1 WSHSY, CDR2 SAAADI. CDR3 length equals 12 residues. Trimming removed 6 bases from V and 7 bases from J, with 12 bases in between. The CDR3 nucleotides read TGCGCCAGCAGGGATTCAGGGGTTGAAGCTTTCTTT. Translation gives CASRDSGVEAFF.

The V call is TRBV7-9, the J call TRBJ2-7; 7 bases are a match to TRBD1. Trimming at V came to 4 bases and at J to 3 bases, leaving 6 bases not matched to a gene. Germline V gene sequence: CDR1 SEHNR, CDR2 FQNEAQ (reference sequence). The CDR3 is 14 residues long. Written as DNA, the CDR3 is TGTGCCAGCAGCTCAGGGGGAGATAACTACGAGCAGTACTTC. As protein: CASSSGGDNYEQYF.

The V call is TRBV28, the J call TRBJ2-7; 9 bases map to TRBD1. This CDR3 contains 14 residues. Unmatched junction bases numbered 9, after V lost 10 bases and J lost 2 bases. CDR1 and CDR2 from the germline V gene are MDHEN and SYDVKM. The CDR3 bases are TGTGCCACCGACCCCGGGACAGGGCCCTACGAGCAGTACTTC. The encoded protein is CATDPGTGPYEQYF.

This rearrangement joins TRBV9 to TRBJ1-2, with 10 positions matching TRBD1. Looked up from germline, CDR1 is SGDLS and CDR2 is YYNGEE. With V trimmed by 3 bases and J by 5 bases, 4 bases remained unmatched. The CDR3 has 14 residues. CDR3 sequence (DNA): TGTGCCAGCAGCGCAGGACAGGGGGGTTATGGCTACACCTTC. Translating it yields CASSAGQGGYGYTF.